These 6 T cell receptor beta chains came from one sample sequenced in a study of T cell repertoires in cytomegalovirus infection. TCRdb re-derived calls from the reads in MiXCR, one entry per CDR3 protein. The sample records approximately 500,000 distinct CDR3 sequences, 11% being singletons. Sequenced input: PBMCs. The receptors were sampled from a human donor in good health (CMV status not recorded). Some clones in this sample may be carry-over from other donors' samples.

The table lists this clonotype with many counts. This chain joins TRBV28 and TRBJ2-1, with 11 bases lining up with TRBD2. V trimming: 4 bases; J trimming: 6 bases; junction bases outside the gene matches: 2. The CDR3 loop spans 14 amino acids. Germline assignment: CDR1 MDHEN and CDR2 SYDVKM. In nucleotides, the CDR3 is TGTGCCAGCAGTTCCGGGACTAGCGGCAATGAGCAGTTCTTC. Protein: CASSSGTSGNEQFF.

The gene calls are TRBV29-1 and TRBJ2-6; D unclear. V dropped 0 bases and J dropped 0 bases, with 3 bases sitting between them. Looked up from germline, CDR1 is SQVTM and CDR2 is ANQGSEA. The CDR3 covers 14 residues. CDR3 DNA sequence: TGCAGCGTTGAAGATTACTCTGGGGCCAACGTCCTGACTTTC. Translating it yields CSVEDYSGANVLTF.

At least ten counts were recorded for this clonotype. This chain connects TRBV7-3 to TRBJ2-1; 8 bases agree with TRBD2. This CDR3 is built from 15 residues. Germline V gives CDR1 SGHTA, CDR2 FQGTGA. V trimming: 5 bases; J trimming: 0 bases; junction bases outside the gene matches: 3. The CDR3 loop reads CASSVLAASYNEQFF. The CDR3 DNA sequence: TGTGCCAGCAGCGTACTAGCGGCCTCCTACAATGAGCAGTTCTTC.

This clonotype was recorded a few times. The rearrangement uses TRBV20-1 and TRBJ2-3; D is perhaps TRBD1 or TRBD2 (7 bases each). This CDR3 has 13 residues. Germline V gives CDR1 DFQATT, CDR2 SNEGSKA (reference sequence). V lost 4 bases to trimming and J lost 2 bases, with 10 bases between them. In DNA, the CDR3 is TGCAGTGCTACAGGGGGGGACACAGATACGCAGTATTTT. It encodes CSATGGDTDTQYF.

This clonotype was recorded at least ten times. The V gene is TRBV11-2, the J gene TRBJ2-1; 8 nucleotides align to TRBD1. There are 13 residues in the CDR3. Per the germline V gene, CDR1 is SGHAT and CDR2 is FQNNGV. Losses at the gene ends were 4 bases for V and 8 bases for J; bases not matched to a gene: 4. The CDR3 spells CASSSDRAYEQFF. The CDR3, as DNA: TGTGCCAGCAGCTCGGACAGGGCCTATGAGCAGTTCTTC.

In its sample, this clonotype was seen many times. This sequence joins TRBV6-5 and TRBJ1-5; weak D call: TRBD1 (6 bases). Between the trimmed V and J ends, which lost 6 bases and 4 bases, there was a span of 19 bases. The CDR3 extends over 16 amino acids. From germline, CDR1 is MNHEY and CDR2 SVGAGI. The CDR3 region has the DNA TGTGCCAGCAGGCGGGCCTTCCTCGACAGGAATCAGCCCCAGCATTTT. Translated, it gives CASRRAFLDRNQPQHF.